Listed here are 7 T cell receptor beta chains from one sample, sequenced in a study of OX40 agonist ivuxolimab in advanced cancers. Clones were read by immunoSEQ multiplex PCR, and TCRdb kept only the in-frame ones, dropping some. The data show about 77,000 clones, around 83% seen once. Material: CD4+ or CD8+ T cells sorted from blood, obtained in a trial of the OX40 agonist ivuxolimab. These receptors were obtained from an adult with an advanced solid tumor such as melanoma, head and neck, liver or kidney cancer.

The gene calls are TRBV6-5 and TRBJ1-1; D gene ambiguous. With 5 bases removed from V and 1 base from J, the gap between germline ends came to 8 bases. This CDR3 spans 13 amino acids. Germline CDR1 and CDR2: MNHEY and SVGAGI. The CDR3 DNA reads as TGTGCCAGCAGTCTGGGTTCGAACACTGAAGCTTTCTTT. Residues: CASSLGSNTEAFF.

V usage is TRBV19 and J usage is TRBJ2-7; D could derive from TRBD1 or TRBD2 (5 bases each). From germline, CDR1 is LNHDA and CDR2 SQIVND (reference sequence). V was pared by 6 bases and J by 3 bases, with 12 bases between. The CDR3 is 13 amino acids. The CDR3 DNA reads as TGTGCCAGTAGGCCGGGACCAAACTACGAGCAGTACTTC. Its translation is CASRPGPNYEQYF.

This rearrangement joins TRBV30 to TRBJ1-2; TRBD1 might be the D (6 bases). This CDR3 spans 12 amino acids. CDR1 is GTSNPN, CDR2 SVGIG, per germline (reference sequence). Between the trimmed V and J ends, which lost 5 bases and 3 bases, there was a span of 10 bases. The CDR3 nucleotides are TGTGCCTGGGGAAGGGGGTACTATGGCTACACCTTC. This translates into CAWGRGYYGYTF.

The genes are TRBV28 and TRBJ1-4, with D uncertain. Trimming left V 6 bases short and J 8 bases short, with 7 bases between. This CDR3 is built from 11 residues. The germline V gene has CDR1 MDHEN and CDR2 SYDVKM. CDR3 coding DNA: TGTGCCAGCAGGTCTCGGGAAAAACTGTTTTTT. Translating it yields CASRSREKLFF.

This CDR3 reads CASSEGASGNTIYF. For the CDR3, the DNA is TGCGCCAGCAGCGAGGGGGCGAGTGGAAACACCATATATTTT. This chain connects TRBV5-1 to TRBJ1-3, with 7 nucleotides matching TRBD1. CDR3 length equals 14 residues. Trimming removed 4 bases from V and 3 bases from J; junction bases left unmatched: 4. The germline gives CDR1 SGHRS, CDR2 YFSETQ.

The chain recombines TRBV5-1 with TRBJ2-1; a weak D match, TRBD1 (6 bases). The length of the CDR3 is 13 residues. Germline assignment: CDR1 SGHRS and CDR2 YFSETQ. Between the trimmed V and J ends, which lost 8 bases and 4 bases, there was a span of 13 bases. The CDR3 nucleotides are TGCGCCAGTAAACAGGGAGAATACAATGAGCAGTTCTTC. It translates to CASKQGEYNEQFF.

This chain links TRBV6-5 with TRBJ2-1, with a tentative D call TRBD2 (6 bases). V lost 6 bases to trimming and J lost 8 bases, with 17 bases between them. This CDR3 region has 14 residues. The V gene's germline CDR1 is MNHEY and CDR2 SVGAGI. The chain's CDR3 is CASRDGTSMDEQFF. The CDR3 DNA is TGTGCCAGCAGGGACGGGACTTCGATGGATGAGCAGTTCTTC.